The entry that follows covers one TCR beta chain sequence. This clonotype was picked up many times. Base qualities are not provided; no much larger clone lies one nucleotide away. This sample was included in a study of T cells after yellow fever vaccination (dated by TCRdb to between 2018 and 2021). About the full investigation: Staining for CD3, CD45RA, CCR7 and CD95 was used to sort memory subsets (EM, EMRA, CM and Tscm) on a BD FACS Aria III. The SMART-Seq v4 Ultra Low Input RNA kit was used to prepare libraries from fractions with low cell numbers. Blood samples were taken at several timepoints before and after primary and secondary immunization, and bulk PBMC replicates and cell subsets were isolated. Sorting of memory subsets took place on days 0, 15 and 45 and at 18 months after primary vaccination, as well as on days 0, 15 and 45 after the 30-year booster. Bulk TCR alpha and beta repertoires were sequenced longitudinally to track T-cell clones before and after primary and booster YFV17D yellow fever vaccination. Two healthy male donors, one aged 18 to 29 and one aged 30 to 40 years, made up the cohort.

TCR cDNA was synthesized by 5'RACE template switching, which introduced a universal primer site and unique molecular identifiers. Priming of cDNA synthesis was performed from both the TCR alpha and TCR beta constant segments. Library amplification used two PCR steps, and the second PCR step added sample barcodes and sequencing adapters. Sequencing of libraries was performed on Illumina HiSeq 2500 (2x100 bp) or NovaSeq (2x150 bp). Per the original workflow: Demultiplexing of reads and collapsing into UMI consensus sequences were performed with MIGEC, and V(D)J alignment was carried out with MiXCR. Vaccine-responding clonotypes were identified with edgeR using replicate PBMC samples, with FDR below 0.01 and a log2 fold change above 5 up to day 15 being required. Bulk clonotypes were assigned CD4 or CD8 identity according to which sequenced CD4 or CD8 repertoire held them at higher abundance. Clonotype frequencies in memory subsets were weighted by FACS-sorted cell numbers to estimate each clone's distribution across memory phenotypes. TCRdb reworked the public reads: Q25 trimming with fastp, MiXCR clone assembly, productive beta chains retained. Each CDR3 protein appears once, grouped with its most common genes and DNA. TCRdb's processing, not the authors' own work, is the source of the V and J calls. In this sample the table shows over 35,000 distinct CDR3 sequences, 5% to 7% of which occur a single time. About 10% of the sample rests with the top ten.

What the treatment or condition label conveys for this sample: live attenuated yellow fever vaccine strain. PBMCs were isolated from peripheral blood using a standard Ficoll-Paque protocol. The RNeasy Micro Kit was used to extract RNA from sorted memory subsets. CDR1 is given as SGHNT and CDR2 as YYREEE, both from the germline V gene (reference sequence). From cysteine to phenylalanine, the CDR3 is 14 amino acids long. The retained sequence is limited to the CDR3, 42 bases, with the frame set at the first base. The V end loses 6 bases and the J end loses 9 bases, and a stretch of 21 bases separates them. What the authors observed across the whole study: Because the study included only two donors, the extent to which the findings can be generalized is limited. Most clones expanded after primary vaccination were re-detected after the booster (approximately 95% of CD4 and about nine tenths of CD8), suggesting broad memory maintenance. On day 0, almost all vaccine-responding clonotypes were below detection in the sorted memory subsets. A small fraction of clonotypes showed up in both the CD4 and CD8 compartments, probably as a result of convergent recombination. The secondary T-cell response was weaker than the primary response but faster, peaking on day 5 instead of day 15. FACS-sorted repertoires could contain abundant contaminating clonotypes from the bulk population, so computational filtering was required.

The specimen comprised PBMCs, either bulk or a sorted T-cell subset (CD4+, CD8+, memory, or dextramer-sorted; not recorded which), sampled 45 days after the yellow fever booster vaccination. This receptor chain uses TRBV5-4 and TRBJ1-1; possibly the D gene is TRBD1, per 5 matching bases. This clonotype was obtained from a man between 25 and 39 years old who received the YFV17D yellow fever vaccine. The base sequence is TGTGCCAGCACCTCTCATGGGGCGGCGGAAAAAGCTTTCTTT. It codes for CASTSHGAAEKAFF.